A selection of T cell receptor beta chains follows, all from one sample in a study of CD8 T cells in ankylosing spondylitis. TCRdb redid the calling of the 5' RACE reads with MiXCR, one entry per CDR3 protein. The sample contains some 220,000 distinct CDR3 sequences, 8.2% of which appear only once. Sequencing was carried out using blood, either unsorted or a sorted T cell fraction (not recorded which). These receptors were obtained from a female donor with ankylosing spondylitis or in good health (not recorded which). Each CDR3 is given with its conserved first and last residue. The D gene is left open where the match is weak. Size tells how often a clone was seen (once, few, many) or the class of an expanded clone, and some rows leave it out.

j_gene	d_gene	abundance	v_gene	CDR3nt	CDR3aa
TRBJ2-1	TRBD2	many	TRBV7-6	TGTGCCAGCAGCTTTATAGCGGGACTGCAGTTCTTC	CASSFIAGLQFF
TRBJ1-1	-	many	TRBV12-5	TGTGCTAGTGGTTTGGTAAACAAGCGAGCTTTCTTT	CASGLVNKRAFF
TRBJ2-2	-	many	TRBV4-3	TGCGCCAGCAGCCAAGACCTTTTAGGCCGGAACACCGGGGAGCTGTTTTTT	CASSQDLLGRNTGELFF
TRBJ1-2	-	many	TRBV6-5	TGTGCCAGCAGTTACGGGCAGGGCGACTATGGCTACACCTTC	CASSYGQGDYGYTF
TRBJ1-2	-	many	TRBV20-1	TGCAGTGCTCCTCCGACAGGAGCTAACTATGGCTACACCTTC	CSAPPTGANYGYTF
TRBJ2-3	-	many	TRBV4-3	TGCGCCAGCAGCCAAGTGGGGGGGCGGACAGATACGCAGTATTTT	CASSQVGGRTDTQYF
TRBJ1-5	TRBD1	many	TRBV20-1	TGCAGTGCCCAACGGGACAGTAGCAATCAGCCCCAGCATTTT	CSAQRDSSNQPQHF
TRBJ1-5	-	many	TRBV6-1	TGTGCCACCGACCTGGGGCTTAGCAATCAGCCCCAGCATTTT	CATDLGLSNQPQHF
TRBJ2-1	-	-	TRBV30	TGTGCCTGGAGTGTACTAGCCGCGTACAATGAGCAGTTCTTC	CAWSVLAAYNEQFF
TRBJ2-1	-	few	TRBV3-1	TGTGCCAGCAGCCAACCCGGCCTAGCGCTCAATGGCAATGAGCAGTTCTTC	CASSQPGLALNGNEQFF
TRBJ2-3	-	many	TRBV29-1	TGCAGCGCCGAGGGGCAGATTCACACAGATACGCAGTATTTT	CSAEGQIHTDTQYF
TRBJ2-6	-	many	TRBV2	TGTGCCAGCAGTGCCGCTATCTCTGGGGCCAACGTCCTGACTTTC	CASSAAISGANVLTF
TRBJ2-1	-	many	TRBV27	TGTGCCAGCAGTTTATTGGAAGGGAACTCCTACAATGAGCAGTTCTTC	CASSLLEGNSYNEQFF
TRBJ2-1	TRBD2	many	TRBV10-3	TGTGCCATCAGTGAGTCTTGGACTAGCGCCGAAAGGAAGTTCTTC	CAISESWTSAERKFF
TRBJ2-5	-	many	TRBV20-1	TGCAGTGCTACCAAGTTGGGGAGAGAGACCCAGTACTTC	CSATKLGRETQYF
TRBJ2-2	TRBD1	few	TRBV5-1	TGCGCCAGCAGCACCATGACAGGGGCCGACACCGGGGAGCTGTTTTTT	CASSTMTGADTGELFF
TRBJ1-1	-	-	TRBV20-1	TGCAGTGCTCCCGTAATGAACACTGAAGCTTTCTTT	CSAPVMNTEAFF
TRBJ1-4	-	many	TRBV9	TGTGCCAGCAGCGTAGCTCTACACGTTAATGAAAAACTGTTTTTT	CASSVALHVNEKLFF
TRBJ1-2	-	many	TRBV7-9	TGTGCCAGCAGCCCTCCTCGGGCGCCGGGGTATGGCTACACCTTC	CASSPPRAPGYGYTF
TRBJ1-3	-	few	TRBV20-1	TGCAGTGCTAGAGATGGGGGTTCGGCTGGAAACACCATATATTTT	CSARDGGSAGNTIYF
TRBJ1-2	-	many	TRBV20-1	TGCAGTGCTCCGGTATTGAGCGGCTACACCTTC	CSAPVLSGYTF
TRBJ1-1	-	few	TRBV27	TGTGCCAGCAGAAAACGACAGGCACTGAACACTGAAGCTTTCTTT	CASRKRQALNTEAFF
TRBJ2-1	TRBD2	many	TRBV6-1	TGTGCCAGCAGTGAACTGGCTAGCGGGGGCCGATGGAATGAGCAGTTCTTC	CASSELASGGRWNEQFF
TRBJ1-2	-	many	TRBV15	TGTGCCACCAGCAGAGATCTGGGAAGTGGCTACACCTTC	CATSRDLGSGYTF
TRBJ1-2	-	many	TRBV28	TGTGCCAGCAGTCCAGACCCCTATGGCTACACCTTC	CASSPDPYGYTF
TRBJ1-1	-	few	TRBV30	TGTGCCCAGGGAGGGTTTCCTACTGAAGCTTTCTTT	CAQGGFPTEAFF
TRBJ2-2	-	-	TRBV4-2	TGTGCCAGCAGCCAAGCTGACACCAACACCGGGGAGCTGTTTTTT	CASSQADTNTGELFF
TRBJ1-6	TRBD1	many	TRBV6-5	TGTGCCAGCAGTCTGAATTCGGGACAGTATAATTCACCCCTCCACTTT	CASSLNSGQYNSPLHF
TRBJ2-5	TRBD1	many	TRBV19	TGTGCCAGTACCCGGACAGGCTTACAAGAGACCCAGTACTTC	CASTRTGLQETQYF
TRBJ2-1	TRBD1	many	TRBV2	TGTGCCAGCACCGAGGGGACAGCGATCAATGAGCAGTTCTTC	CASTEGTAINEQFF
TRBJ1-5	-	-	TRBV7-2	TGTGCCAGCAGCTTAGAGTCAGGCGACAATCAGCCCCAGCATTTT	CASSLESGDNQPQHF
TRBJ2-7	TRBD2	many	TRBV20-1	TGCAGTGCTAGAGATTTGGCTAGCGGGATGGACGAGCAGTACTTC	CSARDLASGMDEQYF
TRBJ2-7	-	many	TRBV20-1	TGCAGCACTTGGAGGGGGGGCATAGACGAGCAGTACTTC	CSTWRGGIDEQYF
TRBJ2-2	-	many	TRBV5-8	TGTGCCAGCAGCTTGGGGGTCGCGAACACCGGGGAGCTGTTTTTT	CASSLGVANTGELFF
TRBJ2-1	-	many	TRBV12-3/TRBV12-4	TGTGCCAGCACCGCCTTCGCTAGCACATCGGCCTTCCGGTTCTTC	CASTAFASTSAFRFF
TRBJ2-3	-	few	TRBV7-2	TGTGCCAGCAGCTCTAAGGTCTACAGGTCGACTCAAGCGACGCAGTATTTT	CASSSKVYRSTQATQYF
TRBJ2-1	TRBD2	many	TRBV25-1	TGTGCCAGCAGTGCCCGCTTCGGACTAGCGGATAACAATGAGCAGTTCTTC	CASSARFGLADNNEQFF
TRBJ2-7	TRBD1	many	TRBV5-1	TGCGCCAGCAGCGCTGGACAGGTCTCCTACGAGCAGTACTTC	CASSAGQVSYEQYF
TRBJ2-7	-	few	TRBV7-2	TGTGCCAGCAGCTTAGGACTCGTCCCCTACGAGCAGTACTTC	CASSLGLVPYEQYF